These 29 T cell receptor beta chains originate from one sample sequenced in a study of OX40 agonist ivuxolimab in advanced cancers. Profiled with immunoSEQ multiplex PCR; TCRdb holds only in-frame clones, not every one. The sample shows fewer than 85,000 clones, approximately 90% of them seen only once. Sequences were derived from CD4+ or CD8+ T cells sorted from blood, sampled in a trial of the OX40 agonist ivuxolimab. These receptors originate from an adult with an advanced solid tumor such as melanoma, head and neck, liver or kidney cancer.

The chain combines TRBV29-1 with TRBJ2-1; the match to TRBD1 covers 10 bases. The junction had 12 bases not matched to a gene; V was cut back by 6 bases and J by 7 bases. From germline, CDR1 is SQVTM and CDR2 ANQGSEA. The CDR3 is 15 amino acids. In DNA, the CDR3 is TGCAGCGTGGACGGGACAGGGGATTATCGGAATGAGCAGTTCTTC. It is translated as CSVDGTGDYRNEQFF.

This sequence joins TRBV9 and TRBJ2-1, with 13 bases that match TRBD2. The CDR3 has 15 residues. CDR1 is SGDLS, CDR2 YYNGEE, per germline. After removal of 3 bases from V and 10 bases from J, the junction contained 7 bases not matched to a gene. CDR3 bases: TGTGCCAGCAGCGCCGGACTAGCGGGAGTCGGAGAGCAGTTCTTC. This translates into CASSAGLAGVGEQFF.

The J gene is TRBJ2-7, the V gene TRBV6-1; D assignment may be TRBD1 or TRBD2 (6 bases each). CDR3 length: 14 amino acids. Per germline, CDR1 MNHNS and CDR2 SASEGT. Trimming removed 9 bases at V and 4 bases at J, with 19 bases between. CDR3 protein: CASRPKGGRYEQYF. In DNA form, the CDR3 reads TGTGCCAGTCGCCCTAAAGGGGGGCGGTACGAGCAGTACTTC.

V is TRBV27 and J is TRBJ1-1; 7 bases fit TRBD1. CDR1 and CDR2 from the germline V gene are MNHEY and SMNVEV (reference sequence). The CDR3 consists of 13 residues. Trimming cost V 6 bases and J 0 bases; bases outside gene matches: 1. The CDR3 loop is CASRDRMNTEAFF. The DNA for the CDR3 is TGTGCCAGCAGGGACAGGATGAACACTGAAGCTTTCTTT.

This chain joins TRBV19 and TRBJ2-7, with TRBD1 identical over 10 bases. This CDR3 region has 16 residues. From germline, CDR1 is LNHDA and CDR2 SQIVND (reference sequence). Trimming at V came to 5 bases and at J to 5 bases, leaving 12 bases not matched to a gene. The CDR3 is CASSPNSGTGVHEQYF. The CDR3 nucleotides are TGTGCCAGTAGTCCCAATTCCGGGACAGGGGTCCACGAGCAGTACTTC.

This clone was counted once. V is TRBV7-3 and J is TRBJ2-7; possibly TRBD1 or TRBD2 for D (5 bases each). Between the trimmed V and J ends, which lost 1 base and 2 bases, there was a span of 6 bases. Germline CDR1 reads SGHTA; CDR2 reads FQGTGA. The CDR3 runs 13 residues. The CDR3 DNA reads TGTGCCAGCAGCTTAATGGGACCCTACGAGCAGTACTTC. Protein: CASSLMGPYEQYF.

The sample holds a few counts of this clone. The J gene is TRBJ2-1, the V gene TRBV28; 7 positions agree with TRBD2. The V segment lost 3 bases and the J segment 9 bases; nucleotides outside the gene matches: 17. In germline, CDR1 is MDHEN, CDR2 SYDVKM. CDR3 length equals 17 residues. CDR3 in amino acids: CASSLGGAGRKSTEQFF. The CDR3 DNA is TGTGCCAGCAGTTTGGGGGGAGCGGGACGTAAATCCACTGAGCAGTTCTTC.

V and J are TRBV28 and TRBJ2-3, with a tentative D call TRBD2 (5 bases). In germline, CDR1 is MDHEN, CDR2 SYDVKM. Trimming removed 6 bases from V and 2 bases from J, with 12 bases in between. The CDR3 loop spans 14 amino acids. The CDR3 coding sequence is TGTGCCAGCAGGGTTAGCGAGGACACAGATACGCAGTATTTT. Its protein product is CASRVSEDTDTQYF.

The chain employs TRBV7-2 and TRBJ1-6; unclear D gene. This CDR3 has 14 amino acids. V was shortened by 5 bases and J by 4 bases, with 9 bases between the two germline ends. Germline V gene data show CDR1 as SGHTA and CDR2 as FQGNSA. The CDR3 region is CASSGYDYNSPLHF. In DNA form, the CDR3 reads TGTGCCAGCAGCGGTTACGATTATAATTCACCCCTCCACTTT.

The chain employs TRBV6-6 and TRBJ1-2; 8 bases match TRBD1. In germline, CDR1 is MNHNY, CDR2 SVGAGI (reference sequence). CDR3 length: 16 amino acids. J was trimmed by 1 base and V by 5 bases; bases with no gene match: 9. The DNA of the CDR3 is TGTGCCAGCAGTAGCTCGAGGACAGGGCATAACTATGGCTACACCTTC. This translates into CASSSSRTGHNYGYTF.

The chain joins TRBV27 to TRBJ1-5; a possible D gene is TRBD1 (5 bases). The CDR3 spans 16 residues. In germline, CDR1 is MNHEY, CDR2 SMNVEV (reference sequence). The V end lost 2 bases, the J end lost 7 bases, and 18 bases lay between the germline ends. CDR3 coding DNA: TGTGCCAGCAGTTTAATGCAGGGAGGGTTGATACAGCCCCAGCATTTT. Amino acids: CASSLMQGGLIQPQHF.

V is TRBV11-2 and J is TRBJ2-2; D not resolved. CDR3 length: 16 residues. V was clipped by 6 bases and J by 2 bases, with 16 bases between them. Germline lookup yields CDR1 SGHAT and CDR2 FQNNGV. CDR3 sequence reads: CASSSLALLNTGELFF. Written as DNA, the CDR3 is TGTGCCAGCAGTTCATTAGCCCTTCTTAACACCGGGGAGCTGTTTTTT.

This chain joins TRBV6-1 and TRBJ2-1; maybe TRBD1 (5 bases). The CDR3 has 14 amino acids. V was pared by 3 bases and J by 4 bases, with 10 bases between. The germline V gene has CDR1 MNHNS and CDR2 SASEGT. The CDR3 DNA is TGTGCCAGCAGTGACCGGACACCTTACAATGAGCAGTTCTTC. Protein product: CASSDRTPYNEQFF.

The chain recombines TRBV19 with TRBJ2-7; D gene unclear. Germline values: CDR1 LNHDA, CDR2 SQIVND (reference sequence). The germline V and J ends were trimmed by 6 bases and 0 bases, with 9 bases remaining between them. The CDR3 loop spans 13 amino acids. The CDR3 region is CASSASRSYEQYF. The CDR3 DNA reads TGTGCCAGTAGCGCGAGCCGCTCCTACGAGCAGTACTTC.

CDR3: CASSPAPSEQFF. Here the CDR3 DNA reads TGTGCCAGCAGCCCCGCACCGAGTGAGCAGTTCTTC. The rearrangement joins TRBV7-9 to TRBJ2-1; no definite D call. Germline V gene data show CDR1 as SEHNR and CDR2 as FQNEAQ (reference sequence). The CDR3 extends over 12 amino acids. Trimming stripped 5 bases from V and 9 bases from J, with 11 bases between.

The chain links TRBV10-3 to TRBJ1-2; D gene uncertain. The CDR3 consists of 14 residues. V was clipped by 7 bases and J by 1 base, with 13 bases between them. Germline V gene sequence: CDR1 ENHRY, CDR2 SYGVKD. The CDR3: CAIKGDTFNYGYTF. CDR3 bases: TGTGCCATCAAGGGCGATACTTTTAACTATGGCTACACCTTC.

The CDR3 DNA reads as TGTGCCAGCAGCTATGACAGGGGGTTTCAGCCCCAGCATTTT. Protein sequence: CASSYDRGFQPQHF. The chain has TRBV27 and TRBJ1-5, with 9 bases lining up with TRBD1. CDR3 length: 14 amino acids. V lost 6 bases and J lost 6; bases outside the gene matches: 6. Per the germline V gene, CDR1 is MNHEY and CDR2 is SMNVEV (reference sequence).

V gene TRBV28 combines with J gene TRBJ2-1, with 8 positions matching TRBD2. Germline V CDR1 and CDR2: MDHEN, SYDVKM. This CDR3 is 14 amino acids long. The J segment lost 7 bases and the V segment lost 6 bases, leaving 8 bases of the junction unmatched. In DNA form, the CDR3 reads TGTGCCAGCAGCCGACAGTTAGCGGGAAATGAGCAGTTCTTC. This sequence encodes CASSRQLAGNEQFF.

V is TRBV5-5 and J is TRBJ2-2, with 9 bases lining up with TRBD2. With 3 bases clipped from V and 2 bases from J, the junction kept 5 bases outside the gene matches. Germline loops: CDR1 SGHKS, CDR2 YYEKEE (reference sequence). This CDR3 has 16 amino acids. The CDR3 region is CASSSVSGRNTGELFF. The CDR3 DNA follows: TGTGCCAGCAGCTCCGTTAGCGGGAGAAACACCGGGGAGCTGTTTTTT.

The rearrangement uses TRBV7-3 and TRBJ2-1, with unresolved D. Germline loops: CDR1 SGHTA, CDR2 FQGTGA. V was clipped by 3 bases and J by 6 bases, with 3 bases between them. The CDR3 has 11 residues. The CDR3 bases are TGTGCCAGCAGCTTGGGCAATGAGCAGTTCTTC. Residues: CASSLGNEQFF.

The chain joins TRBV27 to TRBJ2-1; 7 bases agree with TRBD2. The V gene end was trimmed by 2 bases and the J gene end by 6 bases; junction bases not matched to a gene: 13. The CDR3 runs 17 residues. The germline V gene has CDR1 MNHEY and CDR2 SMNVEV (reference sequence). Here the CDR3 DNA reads TGTGCCAGCAGTTTACGCCCGCCGGCGGGAGCGTTCAATGAGCAGTTCTTC. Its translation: CASSLRPPAGAFNEQFF.

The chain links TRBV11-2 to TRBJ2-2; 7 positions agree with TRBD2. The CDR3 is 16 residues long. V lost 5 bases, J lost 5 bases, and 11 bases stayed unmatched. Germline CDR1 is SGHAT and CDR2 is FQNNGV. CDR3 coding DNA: TGTGCCAGCAGCCCCGTGGGAGGGCCAGATACCGGGGAGCTGTTTTTT. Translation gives CASSPVGGPDTGELFF. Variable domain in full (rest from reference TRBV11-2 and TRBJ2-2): EAGVAQSPRYKIIEKRQSVAFWCNPISGHATLYWYQQILGQGPKLLIQFQNNGVVDDSQLPKDRFSAERLKGVDSTLKIQPAKLEDSAVYLCASSPVGGPDTGELFFGEGSRLTVL.

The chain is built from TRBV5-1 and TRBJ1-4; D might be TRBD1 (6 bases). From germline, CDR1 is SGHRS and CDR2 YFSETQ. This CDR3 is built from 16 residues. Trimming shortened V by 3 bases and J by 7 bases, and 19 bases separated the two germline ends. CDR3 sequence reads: CASSYGGGAISEKLFF. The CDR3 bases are TGCGCCAGCAGCTATGGGGGGGGCGCAATATCTGAAAAACTGTTTTTT.

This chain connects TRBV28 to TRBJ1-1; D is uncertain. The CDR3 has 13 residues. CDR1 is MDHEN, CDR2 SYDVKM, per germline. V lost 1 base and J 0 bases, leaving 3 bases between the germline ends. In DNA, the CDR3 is TGTGCCAGCAGTTTATCTCTGAACACTGAAGCTTTCTTT. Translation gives CASSLSLNTEAFF.

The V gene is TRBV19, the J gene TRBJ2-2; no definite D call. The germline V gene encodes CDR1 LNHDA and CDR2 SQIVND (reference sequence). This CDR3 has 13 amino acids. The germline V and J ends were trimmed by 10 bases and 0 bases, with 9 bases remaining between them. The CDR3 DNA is TGTGCCACCCTTGGTTCGAACACCGGGGAGCTGTTTTTT. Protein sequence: CATLGSNTGELFF.

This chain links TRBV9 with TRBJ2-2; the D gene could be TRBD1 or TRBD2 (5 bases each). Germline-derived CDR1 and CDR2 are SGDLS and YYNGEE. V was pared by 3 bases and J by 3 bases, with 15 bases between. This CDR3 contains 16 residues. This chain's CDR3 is CASSGRPGDDTGELFF. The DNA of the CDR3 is TGTGCCAGCAGCGGGCGTCCTGGGGACGACACCGGGGAGCTGTTTTTT. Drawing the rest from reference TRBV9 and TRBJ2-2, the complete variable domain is DSGVTQTPKHLITATGQRVTLRCSPRSGDLSVYWYQQSLDQGLQFLIQYYNGEERAKGNILERFSAQQFPDLHSELNLSSLELGDSALYFCASSGRPGDDTGELFFGEGSRLTVL.

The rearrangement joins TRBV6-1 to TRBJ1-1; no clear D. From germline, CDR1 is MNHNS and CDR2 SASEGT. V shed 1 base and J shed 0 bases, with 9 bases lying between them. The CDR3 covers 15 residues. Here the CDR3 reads CASSEGRTLNTEAFF. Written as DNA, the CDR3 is TGTGCCAGCAGTGAAGGACGCACTTTGAACACTGAAGCTTTCTTT.

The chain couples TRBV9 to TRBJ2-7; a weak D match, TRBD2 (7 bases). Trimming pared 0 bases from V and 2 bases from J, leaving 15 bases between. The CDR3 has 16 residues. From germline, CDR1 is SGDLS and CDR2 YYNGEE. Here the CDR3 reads CASSVAPRGGAYEQYF. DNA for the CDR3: TGTGCCAGCAGCGTAGCCCCAAGAGGGGGGGCCTACGAGCAGTACTTC.

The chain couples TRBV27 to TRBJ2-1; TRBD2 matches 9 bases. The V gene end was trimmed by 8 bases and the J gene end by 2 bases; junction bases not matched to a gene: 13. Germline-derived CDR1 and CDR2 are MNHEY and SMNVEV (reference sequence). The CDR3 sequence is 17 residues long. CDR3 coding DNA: TGTGCCAGCCACTATGACCGGAGCGGGGGGACCTACAATGAGCAGTTCTTC. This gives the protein CASHYDRSGGTYNEQFF.